Shown below are 11 T cell receptor beta chains from a single sample sequenced in a study of cytomegalovirus exposure and HLA in healthy donors. Researchers ran the PCR with 60 Vbeta and 13 Jbeta primers. Produced via immunoSEQ multiplex PCR; TCRdb's table is partial and in-frame only. The data show some 150,000 clones, with 87% seen just once and about 0.93% held by the top ten. The sequenced material came from PBMCs. These receptor sequences come from a woman younger than 45 in good health and CMV-seronegative.

The genes are TRBV4-1 and TRBJ1-3, with no clear D. Germline V gene sequence: CDR1 MGHRA, CDR2 YSYEKL. This CDR3 contains 11 residues. V was shortened by 1 base and J by 8 bases, with 3 bases between the two germline ends. The chain's CDR3 is CASSQADTIYF. In DNA form, the CDR3 reads TGCGCCAGCAGCCAAGCTGACACCATATATTTT.

This rearrangement joins TRBV5-8 to TRBJ1-4, with 7 bases that match TRBD1. Germline-derived CDR1 and CDR2 are SGHTS and YDEGEE. The CDR3 covers 16 residues. Trimming took 4 bases from V and 7 from J; bases not matched to a gene: 13. Here the CDR3 DNA reads TGTGCCAGCAGCCAAGGGACAGCCCGAAGGGTTGAAAAACTGTTTTTT. This encodes CASSQGTARRVEKLFF.

This clone came up once. The CDR3 DNA reads as TGTGCCAGCTCACCACCGCCTAGCTTTACCCCCCCCAGCTCCTACAATGAGCAGTTCTTC. Translated: CASSPPPSFTPPSSYNEQFF. The V gene is TRBV18, the J gene TRBJ2-1, with D tentatively TRBD2 (5 bases). Per the germline V gene, CDR1 is KGHSH and CDR2 is LQKENI. Trimming removed 0 bases from V and 0 bases from J, with 21 bases in between. The CDR3 spans 20 residues.

This clone was detected only once. V gene TRBV29-1 combines with J gene TRBJ2-1; 14 nucleotides align to TRBD2. V was clipped by 3 bases and J by 4 bases; unmatched bases: 2. This CDR3 has 15 amino acids. CDR1 is SQVTM and CDR2 is ANQGSEA in the germline V gene. The CDR3 nucleotides are TGCAGCGTTGACGGGACTAGCGGGAGTTACAATGAGCAGTTCTTC. This gives the protein CSVDGTSGSYNEQFF.

This chain links TRBV5-1 with TRBJ1-1, with D uncertain. Germline V lookup: CDR1 SGHRS, CDR2 YFSETQ. Trimming took 0 bases from V and 8 from J, leaving 11 bases between them. CDR3 size: 13 residues. CDR3 in amino acids: CASSLGEGAEAFF. DNA for the CDR3: TGCGCCAGCAGCTTGGGAGAGGGAGCAGAAGCTTTCTTT.

The V gene is TRBV19, the J gene TRBJ2-1; D might be TRBD1 (6 bases). The germline V and J ends were trimmed by 4 bases and 8 bases, with 15 bases remaining between them. This CDR3 contains 14 residues. Germline loops: CDR1 LNHDA, CDR2 SQIVND (reference sequence). The CDR3 DNA reads TGTGCCAGTAGTAGCCCCTCAGGGGTGGATGAGCAGTTCTTC. The encoded protein is CASSSPSGVDEQFF.

The chain recombines TRBV19 with TRBJ1-5; 10 positions match TRBD1. The CDR3 spans 16 residues. V lost 5 bases and J lost 7; bases outside the gene matches: 11. Germline-derived CDR1 and CDR2 are LNHDA and SQIVND (reference sequence). The CDR3 loop reads CASSRRDRGEGQPQHF. In nucleotides, the CDR3 is TGTGCCAGTAGTCGTCGGGACAGGGGAGAAGGCCAGCCCCAGCATTTT. The full variable domain, with the rest looked up from reference TRBV19 and TRBJ1-5, is DGGITQSPKYLFRKEGQNVTLSCEQNLNHDAMYWYRQDPGQGLRLIYYSQIVNDFQKGDIAEGYSVSREKKESFPLTVTSAQKNPTAFYLCASSRRDRGEGQPQHFGDGTRLSIL.

This clone was counted a few times. V gene TRBV29-1 combines with J gene TRBJ2-5; 16 bases agree with TRBD2. The DNA end favors TRBJ2-7, so the J call may be wrong. The CDR3 is 15 residues long. CDR1 is SQVTM and CDR2 is ANQGSEA in the germline V gene. CDR3 nucleotide sequence: TGCAGCGTTTCCGGGACTAGCGGGGGGGCGTACGAGCAGTACTTC. This codes for CSVSGTSGGAYEQYF.

The V and J genes are TRBV19 and TRBJ2-7, with 9 nucleotides matching TRBD2. The CDR3 length is 16 residues. V was clipped by 3 bases and J by 0 bases; unmatched bases: 6. Germline assignment: CDR1 LNHDA and CDR2 SQIVND (reference sequence). CDR3 loop: CASSIGTSPGSYEQYF. CDR3 sequence (DNA): TGTGCCAGTAGTATCGGGACTAGCCCAGGCTCCTACGAGCAGTACTTC.

For this clone: Mismatch with germline at one junction end may stem from a read error. This same CDR3 is encoded by further DNA sequences in the sample. This chain links TRBV4-3 with TRBJ1-4; TRBD1 agrees at 10 bases. CDR1 is LGHNA and CDR2 is YSLEER in the germline V gene. CDR3 length: 13 amino acids. CDR3 amino acids: CATSGTGDEKLFF. CDR3 coding DNA: TGCGCCACCTCCGGGACAGGGGATGAAAAATTGTTTTTT.

The chain employs TRBV7-2 and TRBJ2-3, with D possibly TRBD1 on 5 matching bases. V lost 5 bases, J lost 4 bases, and 16 bases lay in between. CDR1 and CDR2 from the germline V gene are SGHTA and FQGNSA. The CDR3 is made up of 15 amino acids. The CDR3 spells CASSPSRWGADTQYF. The CDR3 DNA reads as TGTGCCAGCAGCCCAAGCCGGTGGGGCGCAGATACGCAGTATTTT.